Each of the 25 T cell receptor beta chains below was sequenced from the same sample in a study of shared clonotypes between healthy human individuals. Sequenced by immunoSEQ multiplex PCR; TCRdb stores in-frame clones only, minus some. This sample yields some 680,000 clones, of which around 73% are seen a single time; around 2% belongs to the top ten. Sample: memory CD4+ T cells sorted from blood. Subset indicated: CD45RA-negative fraction. The receptor set was obtained from a woman aged 25-40 years in good health.

The chain recombines TRBV28 with TRBJ2-1; D might be TRBD1 or TRBD2, each matching 5 bases. Trimming took off 11 bases at V and 9 bases at J, with 23 bases between the two ends. CDR1 and CDR2 from the germline V gene are MDHEN and SYDVKM. The CDR3 is 14 residues long. In DNA form, the CDR3 reads TGTGCCTTCGGTCGGGGCGGGTCACGGGGTGAGCAGTTCTTC. It translates to CAFGRGGSRGEQFF.

This clone has just a few counts. V gene TRBV2 combines with J gene TRBJ1-2; TRBD1 aligns across 8 bases. Germline V lookup: CDR1 SNHLY, CDR2 FYNNEI. V lost 3 bases, J lost 8 bases, and 11 bases stayed unmatched. The CDR3 is 15 amino acids. The CDR3 protein is CASSEVGQATYGYTF. The DNA for the CDR3 is TGTGCCAGCAGTGAGGTGGGACAGGCCACCTACGGCTACACCTTC.

Regarding this clone: The same CDR3 also results from other DNA sequences found in this sample. The chain recombines TRBV5-1 with TRBJ2-5, with D maybe TRBD2 (6 bases). There are 13 residues in the CDR3. CDR1 SGHRS and CDR2 YFSETQ come from the germline V gene. Trimming took 4 bases from V and 5 from J, leaving 12 bases between them. DNA of the CDR3: TGCGCCAGCAGCGGGGGGACTGGGGAGACCCAGTACTTC. This gives the protein CASSGGTGETQYF.

This chain links TRBV19 with TRBJ1-2; TRBD1 might be the D (6 bases). The germline V gene encodes CDR1 LNHDA and CDR2 SQIVND (reference sequence). The CDR3 runs 14 residues. Trimming stripped 6 bases from V and 4 bases from J, with 15 bases between. The CDR3 coding sequence is TGTGCCAGTAGCCTCACAGGGTTAGGCTATGGCTACACCTTC. The encoded protein is CASSLTGLGYGYTF.

CDR3 region: CASRKAGGLGNEQFF. CDR3 bases: TGTGCCAGTAGAAAAGCGGGAGGGCTAGGGAATGAGCAGTTCTTC. The chain has TRBV19 and TRBJ2-1; 10 bases fit TRBD2. This CDR3 comprises 15 residues. V trimming: 6 bases; J trimming: 7 bases; junction bases outside the gene matches: 9. Germline V gene data show CDR1 as LNHDA and CDR2 as SQIVND (reference sequence).

This clone was seen ten or more times. The J gene is TRBJ1-1, the V gene TRBV14, with a tentative D call TRBD1 (5 bases). Germline V gene lookup returns CDR1 SGHDN and CDR2 FVKESK. CDR3 length: 15 amino acids. V was clipped by 0 bases and J by 4 bases, with 12 bases between them. CDR3 protein: CASSQEEGTGTEAFF. As DNA, the CDR3 is TGTGCCAGCAGCCAAGAAGAGGGGACGGGCACTGAAGCTTTCTTT.

V is TRBV6-5 and J is TRBJ1-1; 8 bases fit TRBD1. Germline loops: CDR1 MNHEY, CDR2 SVGAGI. CDR3 length: 16 amino acids. V lost 0 bases and J lost 5; bases outside the gene matches: 8. CDR3 nucleotides: TGTGCCAGCAGTTACTCGAACAGGGGGATGGAAACTGAAGCTTTCTTT. Translation: CASSYSNRGMETEAFF.

This clone occurred once. The V gene is TRBV30, the J gene TRBJ1-4; D is undetermined. Trimming pared 4 bases from V and 10 bases from J, leaving 16 bases between. The germline V gene encodes CDR1 GTSNPN and CDR2 SVGIG (reference sequence). The CDR3 spans 13 residues. This CDR3 is CAWTLVGSRKLFF. Written as DNA, the CDR3 is TGTGCCTGGACCCTAGTGGGGTCCCGAAAACTGTTTTTT.

The chain is built from TRBV28 and TRBJ1-4; 9 bases agree with TRBD1. The CDR3 is made up of 14 amino acids. V was clipped by 6 bases and J by 4 bases; unmatched bases: 3. Germline values: CDR1 MDHEN, CDR2 SYDVKM. In nucleotides, the CDR3 is TGTGCCAGCAGCCACAGGGGGCGTAATGAAAAACTGTTTTTT. Residues: CASSHRGRNEKLFF.

This clone was counted only a few times. The rearrangement links TRBV7-8 to TRBJ1-5; D is unclear. The V gene's germline CDR1 is SGHVS and CDR2 FQNEAQ. V lost 5 bases, J lost 2 bases, and 10 bases lay in between. CDR3 size: 14 residues. The CDR3 region has the DNA TGTGCCAGCAGCGTGGGAGATGGCAATCAGCCCCAGCATTTT. Protein: CASSVGDGNQPQHF.

This clone has only one observation. The gene calls are TRBV11-2 and TRBJ2-1; no reliable D call. Between the trimmed V and J ends, which lost 0 bases and 4 bases, there was a span of 7 bases. There are 14 residues in the CDR3. Germline assignment: CDR1 SGHAT and CDR2 FQNNGV. The CDR3 sequence is CASSLDSTYNEQFF. The CDR3 nucleotides read TGTGCCAGCAGCTTAGATTCAACATACAATGAGCAGTTCTTC.

The chain is built from TRBV11-2 and TRBJ2-3; D gene ambiguous. This CDR3 is 15 amino acids long. CDR1 is SGHAT and CDR2 is FQNNGV in the germline V gene. The V gene lost 2 bases and the J gene lost 1 base, with 10 bases spanning the gap. The DNA of the CDR3 is TGTGCCAGCAGCTTACTATGGTCTCGCACAGATACGCAGTATTTT. Encoded protein: CASSLLWSRTDTQYF.

The genes are TRBV9 and TRBJ2-3; no reliable D call. This CDR3 contains 13 residues. Trimming took off 3 bases at V and 3 bases at J, with 8 bases between the two ends. Per germline, CDR1 SGDLS and CDR2 YYNGEE. The CDR3 coding sequence is TGTGCCAGCAGCGCGATCTCGACAGATACGCAGTATTTT. It encodes CASSAISTDTQYF.

J is TRBJ1-4 and V is TRBV18; no firm D call. The CDR3 is made up of 14 amino acids. Germline V gene lookup returns CDR1 KGHSH and CDR2 LQKENI. Trimming stripped 0 bases from V and 8 bases from J, with 10 bases between. CDR3 residues: CASSPPTRREKLFF. CDR3 DNA sequence: TGTGCCAGCTCACCACCGACCCGGAGGGAAAAACTGTTTTTT.

This chain joins TRBV27 and TRBJ2-5; 12 bases are a match to TRBD2. Germline loops: CDR1 MNHEY, CDR2 SMNVEV (reference sequence). The CDR3 covers 16 residues. The trim removed 5 bases at V and 6 bases at J, leaving 10 bases unmatched. The DNA for the CDR3 is TGTGCCAGCAGTCCCCGACTAGCGGGGGACCCAAAGACCCAGTACTTC. Amino acid sequence: CASSPRLAGDPKTQYF.

The gene calls are TRBV19 and TRBJ1-5; TRBD1 might be the D (5 bases). Germline assignment: CDR1 LNHDA and CDR2 SQIVND (reference sequence). Trimming shortened V by 3 bases and J by 4 bases, and 13 bases separated the two germline ends. The CDR3 is 15 residues long. The CDR3 sequence is CASSISDRLNQPQHF. The CDR3 nucleotides read TGTGCCAGTAGTATTAGCGACAGATTAAATCAGCCCCAGCATTTT.

This clone was seen only a few times. The rearrangement links TRBV19 to TRBJ1-4; TRBD1 is a possible D gene (5 bases). The V gene's germline CDR1 is LNHDA and CDR2 SQIVND (reference sequence). The CDR3 is made up of 14 amino acids. The V and J ends lost 2 bases and 4 bases respectively, with 8 bases between them. The CDR3 reads CASSIWGVNEKLFF. In nucleotides, the CDR3 is TGTGCCAGTAGTATATGGGGGGTTAATGAAAAACTGTTTTTT.

This clone has only one observation. The V gene is TRBV5-4, the J gene TRBJ2-7, with D possibly matching TRBD1 (5 bases). The germline gives CDR1 SGHNT, CDR2 YYREEE (reference sequence). Trimming left V 4 bases short and J 3 bases short, with 17 bases between. CDR3 length equals 15 residues. CDR3 sequence (DNA): TGTGCCAGCAGCCAAGATTGGCTAGGGGTCTACGAGCAGTACTTC. Protein: CASSQDWLGVYEQYF.

The chain employs TRBV6-1 and TRBJ1-5; D is perhaps TRBD1 (5 bases). Trimming removed 3 bases from V and 0 bases from J, with 12 bases in between. This CDR3 spans 16 amino acids. Looked up from germline, CDR1 is MNHNS and CDR2 is SASEGT. Here the CDR3 DNA reads TGTGCCAGCAGTGAGGGACTTGGGGTTAGCAATCAGCCCCAGCATTTT. Translating it yields CASSEGLGVSNQPQHF.

The rearrangement links TRBV5-1 to TRBJ2-1, with a tentative D call TRBD2 (5 bases). The CDR3 length is 14 residues. Trimming took off 4 bases at V and 5 bases at J, with 13 bases between the two ends. The germline V gene has CDR1 SGHRS and CDR2 YFSETQ. The CDR3 loop reads CASSPVGNNNEQFF. CDR3 coding DNA: TGCGCCAGCAGCCCCGTCGGGAACAACAATGAGCAGTTCTTC.

This chain connects TRBV7-2 to TRBJ2-7; D is unclear. V shed 1 base and J shed 2 bases, with 12 bases lying between them. The CDR3 length is 15 residues. In germline, CDR1 is SGHTA, CDR2 FQGNSA. In DNA form, the CDR3 reads TGTGCCAGCAGCTTAGGGGCAGGAGCAACCTACGAGCAGTACTTC. It is translated as CASSLGAGATYEQYF. The variable domain in full, completed from reference TRBV7-2 and TRBJ2-7, reads GAGVSQSPSNKVTEKGKDVELRCDPISGHTALYWYRQSLGQGLEFLIYFQGNSAPDKSGLPSDRFSAERTGGSVSTLTIQRTQQEDSAVYLCASSLGAGATYEQYFGPGTRLTVT.

The chain has TRBV6-6 and TRBJ2-2, with D maybe TRBD2 (5 bases). The germline gives CDR1 MNHNY, CDR2 SVGAGI (reference sequence). The V end lost 8 bases, the J end lost 6 bases, and 13 bases lay between the germline ends. The CDR3 contains 13 residues. In DNA form, the CDR3 reads TGTGCCAGCCGTCTGGACTCCGCCGGGGAGCTGTTTTTT. Protein sequence: CASRLDSAGELFF.

Note on this clone: This sample includes further DNA sequences coding for the same CDR3. The V and J genes are TRBV7-8 and TRBJ2-5; a possible D gene is TRBD2 (5 bases). The germline V gene has CDR1 SGHVS and CDR2 FQNEAQ. The V gene lost 5 bases and the J gene lost 1 base, with 14 bases spanning the gap. The CDR3 contains 15 residues. The CDR3 nucleotides read TGTGCCAGCAGCCCCCTGAGGGTGCGCCAAGAGACCCAGTACTTC. Translating it yields CASSPLRVRQETQYF.

The chain carries TRBV7-9 and TRBJ2-7, with 13 bases aligning to TRBD2. Germline CDR1 reads SEHNR; CDR2 reads FQNEAQ (reference sequence). J gave up 7 bases and V 4 bases, and 4 bases lay outside the gene matches. The CDR3 spans 14 residues. DNA for the CDR3: TGTGCCAGCAGCTGGACTAGCGGGAGTGGTGAGCAGTACTTC. It specifies CASSWTSGSGEQYF.

Points on this clone: The same CDR3 arises from other DNA sequences in this sample as well. This chain uses TRBV19 with TRBJ1-5; maybe TRBD1 (5 bases). V lost 4 bases, J lost 6 bases, and 10 bases lay in between. The CDR3 has 13 amino acids. The germline V gene has CDR1 LNHDA and CDR2 SQIVND (reference sequence). CDR3 nucleotides: TGTGCCAGTAGTACCAGGGTACGTCAGCCCCAGCATTTT. This sequence encodes CASSTRVRQPQHF.